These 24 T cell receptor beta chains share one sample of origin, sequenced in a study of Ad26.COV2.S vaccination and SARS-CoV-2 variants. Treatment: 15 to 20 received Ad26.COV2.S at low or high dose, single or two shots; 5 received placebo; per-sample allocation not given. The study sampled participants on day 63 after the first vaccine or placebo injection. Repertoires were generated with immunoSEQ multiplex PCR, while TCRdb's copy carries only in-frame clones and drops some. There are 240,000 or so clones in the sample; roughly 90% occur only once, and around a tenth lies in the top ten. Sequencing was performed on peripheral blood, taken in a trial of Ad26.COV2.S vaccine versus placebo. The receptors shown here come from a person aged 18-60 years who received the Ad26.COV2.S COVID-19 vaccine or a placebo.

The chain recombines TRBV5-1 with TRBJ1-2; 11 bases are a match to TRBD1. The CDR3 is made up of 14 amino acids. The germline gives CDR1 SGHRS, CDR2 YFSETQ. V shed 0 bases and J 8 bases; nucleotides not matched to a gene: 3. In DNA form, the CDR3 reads TGCGCCAGCAGCTTGGAAGGGACAGGGGGAGGCTACACCTTC. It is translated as CASSLEGTGGGYTF.

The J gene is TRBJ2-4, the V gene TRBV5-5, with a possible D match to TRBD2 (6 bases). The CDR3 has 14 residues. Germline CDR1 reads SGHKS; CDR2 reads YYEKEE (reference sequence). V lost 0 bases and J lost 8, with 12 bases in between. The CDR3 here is CASSLAGVAHIQYF. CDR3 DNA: TGTGCCAGCAGCTTGGCGGGGGTGGCTCACATTCAGTACTTC. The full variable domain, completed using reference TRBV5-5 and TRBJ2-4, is DAGVTQSPTHLIKTRGQQVTLRCSPISGHKSVSWYQQVLGQGPQFIFQYYEKEERGRGNFPDRFSARQFPNYSSELNVNALLLGDSALYLCASSLAGVAHIQYFGAGTRLSVL.

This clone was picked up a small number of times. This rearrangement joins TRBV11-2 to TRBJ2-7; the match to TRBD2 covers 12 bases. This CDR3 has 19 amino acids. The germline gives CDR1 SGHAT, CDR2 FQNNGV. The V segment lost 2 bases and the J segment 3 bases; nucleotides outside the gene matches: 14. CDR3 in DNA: TGTGCCAGCAGCTTATGGGACACTAGCGGGGGGCCCGGGATCTACGAGCAGTACTTC. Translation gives CASSLWDTSGGPGIYEQYF.

The CDR3 sequence is CASSGEDSYRTGEGNTIYF. The CDR3 nucleotides are TGTGCCAGCAGCGGAGAGGACTCGTATCGGACAGGCGAAGGAAACACCATATATTTT. The chain carries TRBV9 and TRBJ1-3; 7 positions agree with TRBD1. The CDR3 is 19 residues long. V lost 3 bases, J lost 4 bases, and 19 bases stayed unmatched. CDR1 is SGDLS and CDR2 is YYNGEE in the germline V gene.

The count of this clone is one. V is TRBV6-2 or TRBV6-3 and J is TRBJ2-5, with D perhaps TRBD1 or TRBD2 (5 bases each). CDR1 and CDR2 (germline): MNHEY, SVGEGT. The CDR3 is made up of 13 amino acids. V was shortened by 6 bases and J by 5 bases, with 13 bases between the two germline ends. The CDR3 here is CASSWDRRETQYF. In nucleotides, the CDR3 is TGTGCCAGCAGCTGGGACCGCAGGGAGACCCAGTACTTC.

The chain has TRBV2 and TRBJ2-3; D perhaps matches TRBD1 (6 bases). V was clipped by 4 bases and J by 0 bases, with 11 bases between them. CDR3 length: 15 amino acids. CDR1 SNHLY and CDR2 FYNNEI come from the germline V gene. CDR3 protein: CASSGGQGSTDTQYF. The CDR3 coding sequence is TGTGCCAGCAGTGGCGGCCAGGGGAGCACAGATACGCAGTATTTT.

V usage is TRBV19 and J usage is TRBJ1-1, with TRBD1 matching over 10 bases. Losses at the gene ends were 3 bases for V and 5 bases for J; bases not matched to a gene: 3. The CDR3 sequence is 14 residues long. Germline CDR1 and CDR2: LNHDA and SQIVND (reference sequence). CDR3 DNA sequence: TGTGCCAGTAGTATCCGGGACAGGGGTACTGAAGCTTTCTTT. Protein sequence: CASSIRDRGTEAFF.

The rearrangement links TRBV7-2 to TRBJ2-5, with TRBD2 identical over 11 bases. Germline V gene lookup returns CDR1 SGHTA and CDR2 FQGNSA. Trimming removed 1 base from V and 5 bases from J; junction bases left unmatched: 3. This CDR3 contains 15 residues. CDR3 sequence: CASSLGLAGRETQYF. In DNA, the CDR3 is TGTGCCAGCAGCTTAGGACTAGCGGGGAGGGAGACCCAGTACTTC.

The CDR3 region is CASSETDSTPGNTIYF. The DNA for the CDR3 is TGTGCCAGCAGTGAGACCGACAGTACCCCTGGAAACACCATATATTTT. V is TRBV6-1 and J is TRBJ1-3; possible D gene TRBD1, 5 bases. V was cut by 3 bases and J by 2 bases, with 14 bases left in between. The germline V gene has CDR1 MNHNS and CDR2 SASEGT. This CDR3 spans 16 amino acids.

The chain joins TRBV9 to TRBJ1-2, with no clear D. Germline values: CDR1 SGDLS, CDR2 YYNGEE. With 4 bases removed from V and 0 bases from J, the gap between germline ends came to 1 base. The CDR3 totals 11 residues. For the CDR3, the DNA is TGTGCCAGCAGCACTAACTATGGCTACACCTTC. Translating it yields CASSTNYGYTF.

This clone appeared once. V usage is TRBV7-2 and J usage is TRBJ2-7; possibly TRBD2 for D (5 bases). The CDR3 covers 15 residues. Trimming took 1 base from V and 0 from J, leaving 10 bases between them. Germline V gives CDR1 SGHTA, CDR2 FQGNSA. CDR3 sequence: CASSLGARVSYEQYF. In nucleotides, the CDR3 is TGTGCCAGCAGCTTAGGGGCGCGGGTCTCCTACGAGCAGTACTTC.

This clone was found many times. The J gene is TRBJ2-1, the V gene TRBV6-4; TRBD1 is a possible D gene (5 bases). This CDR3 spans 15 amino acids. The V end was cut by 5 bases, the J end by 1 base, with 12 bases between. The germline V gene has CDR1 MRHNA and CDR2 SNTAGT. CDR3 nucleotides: TGTGCCAGCAGTTTCCAGGGCTTTTCCTACAATGAGCAGTTCTTC. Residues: CASSFQGFSYNEQFF.

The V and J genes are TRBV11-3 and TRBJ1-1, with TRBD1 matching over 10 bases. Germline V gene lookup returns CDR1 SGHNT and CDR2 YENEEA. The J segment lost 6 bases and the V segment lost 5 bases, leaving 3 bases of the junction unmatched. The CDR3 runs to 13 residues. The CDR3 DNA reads TGTGCCAGCAGCCCCGGGACAGGGGCTGAAGCTTTCTTT. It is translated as CASSPGTGAEAFF.

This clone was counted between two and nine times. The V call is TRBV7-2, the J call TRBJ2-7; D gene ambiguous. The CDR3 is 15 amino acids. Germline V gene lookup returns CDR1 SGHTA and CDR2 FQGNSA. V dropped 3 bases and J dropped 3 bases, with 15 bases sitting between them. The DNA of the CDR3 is TGTGCCAGCAGCTTTTTCTCCTCACTTAACTACGAGCAGTACTTC. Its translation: CASSFFSSLNYEQYF.

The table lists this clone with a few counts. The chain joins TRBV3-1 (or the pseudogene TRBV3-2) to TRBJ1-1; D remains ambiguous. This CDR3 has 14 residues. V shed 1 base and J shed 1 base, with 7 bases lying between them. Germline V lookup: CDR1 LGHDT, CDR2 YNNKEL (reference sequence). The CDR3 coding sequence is TGTGCCAGCAGCCAAGCGACGGGGAACACTGAAGCTTTCTTT. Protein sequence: CASSQATGNTEAFF.

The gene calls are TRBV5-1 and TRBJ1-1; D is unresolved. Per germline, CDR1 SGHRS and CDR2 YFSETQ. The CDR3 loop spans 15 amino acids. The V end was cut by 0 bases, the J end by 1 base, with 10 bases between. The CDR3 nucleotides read TGCGCCAGCAGCTTGGGTTACCCTGCGAACACTGAAGCTTTCTTT. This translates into CASSLGYPANTEAFF.

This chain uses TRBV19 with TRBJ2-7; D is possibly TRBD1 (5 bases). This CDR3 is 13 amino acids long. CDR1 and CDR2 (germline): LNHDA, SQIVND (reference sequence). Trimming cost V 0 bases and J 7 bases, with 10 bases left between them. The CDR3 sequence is CASSIEPWTEQYF. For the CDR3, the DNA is TGTGCCAGTAGTATAGAGCCGTGGACAGAGCAGTACTTC.

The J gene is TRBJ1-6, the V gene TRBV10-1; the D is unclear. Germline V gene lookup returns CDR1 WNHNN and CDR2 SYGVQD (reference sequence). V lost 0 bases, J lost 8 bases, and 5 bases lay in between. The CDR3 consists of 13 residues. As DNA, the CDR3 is TGCGCCAGCAGTGAGTCGGTGGATTCACCCCTCCACTTT. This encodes CASSESVDSPLHF.

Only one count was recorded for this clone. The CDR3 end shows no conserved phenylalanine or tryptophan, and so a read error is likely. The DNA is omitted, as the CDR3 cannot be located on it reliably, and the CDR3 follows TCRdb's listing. The CDR3 region is CASSQGILEGQRTI. The J gene is TRBJ2-7, the V gene TRBV4-1; the table's D call, TRBD2, has no DNA check behind it. CDR1 is MGHRA, CDR2 YSYEKL, per germline. The CDR3 has 14 residues if both end residues are counted.

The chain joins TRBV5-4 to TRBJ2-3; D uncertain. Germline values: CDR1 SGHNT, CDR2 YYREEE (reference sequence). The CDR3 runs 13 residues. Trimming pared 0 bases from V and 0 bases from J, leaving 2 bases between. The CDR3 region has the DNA TGTGCCAGCAGCTTGGGCAGCACAGATACGCAGTATTTT. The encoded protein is CASSLGSTDTQYF.

The CDR3 DNA reads as TGTGCCAGCAGCTTGGATGGGACTAGCGGGACCTACAATGAGCAGTTCTTC. This sequence encodes CASSLDGTSGTYNEQFF. The chain employs TRBV5-6 and TRBJ2-1; 13 bases match TRBD2. Germline V CDR1 and CDR2: SGHDT, YYEEEE. V lost 0 bases, J lost 2 bases, and 2 bases stayed unmatched. CDR3 size: 17 residues. The entire variable domain, with the rest obtained from reference TRBV5-6 and TRBJ2-1, is as follows: DAGVTQSPTHLIKTRGQQVTLRCSPKSGHDTVSWYQQALGQGPQFIFQYYEEEERQRGNFPDRFSGHQFPNYSSELNVNALLLGDSALYLCASSLDGTSGTYNEQFFGPGTRLTVL.

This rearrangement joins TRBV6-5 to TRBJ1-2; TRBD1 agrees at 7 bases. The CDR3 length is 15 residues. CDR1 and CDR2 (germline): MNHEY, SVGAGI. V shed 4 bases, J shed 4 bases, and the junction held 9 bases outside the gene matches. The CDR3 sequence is CASSSSGTEFYGYTF. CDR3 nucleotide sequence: TGTGCCAGCAGTTCCTCCGGGACAGAGTTCTATGGCTACACCTTC.

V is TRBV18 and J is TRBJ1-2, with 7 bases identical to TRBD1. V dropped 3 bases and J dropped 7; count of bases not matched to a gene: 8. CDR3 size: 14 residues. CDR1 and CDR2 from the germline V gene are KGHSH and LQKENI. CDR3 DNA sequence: TGTGCCAGCTCACCTGACACAGGGGAAGGTGGCTACACCTTC. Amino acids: CASSPDTGEGGYTF.

Here the CDR3 DNA reads TGTGCCAGCAGCTTAAAAGGGGGGACAGGGTTTGGCTACACCTTC. The encoded protein is CASSLKGGTGFGYTF. The chain uses TRBV7-9 and TRBJ1-2; 9 bases align to TRBD1. Germline CDR1 reads SEHNR; CDR2 reads FQNEAQ (reference sequence). This CDR3 is built from 15 residues. Trimming took 2 bases from V and 7 from J; bases not matched to a gene: 8.